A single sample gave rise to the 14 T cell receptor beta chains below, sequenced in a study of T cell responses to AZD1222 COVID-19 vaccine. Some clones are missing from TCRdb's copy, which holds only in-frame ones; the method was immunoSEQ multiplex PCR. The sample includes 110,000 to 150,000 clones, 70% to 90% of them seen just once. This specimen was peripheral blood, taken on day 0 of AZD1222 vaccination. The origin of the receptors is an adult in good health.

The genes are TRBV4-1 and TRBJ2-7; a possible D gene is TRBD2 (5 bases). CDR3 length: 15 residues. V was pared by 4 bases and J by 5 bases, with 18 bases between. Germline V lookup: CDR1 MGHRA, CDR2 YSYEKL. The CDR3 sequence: CASSRALRGSDEQYF. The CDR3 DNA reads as TGCGCCAGCAGCCGGGCTTTAAGAGGGAGCGACGAGCAGTACTTC.

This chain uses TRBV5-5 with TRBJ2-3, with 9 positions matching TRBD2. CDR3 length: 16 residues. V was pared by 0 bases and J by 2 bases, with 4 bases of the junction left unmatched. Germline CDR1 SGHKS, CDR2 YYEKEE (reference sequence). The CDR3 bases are TGTGCCAGCAGCTTGGGTCCTAGCGGGGTCACAGATACGCAGTATTTT. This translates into CASSLGPSGVTDTQYF.

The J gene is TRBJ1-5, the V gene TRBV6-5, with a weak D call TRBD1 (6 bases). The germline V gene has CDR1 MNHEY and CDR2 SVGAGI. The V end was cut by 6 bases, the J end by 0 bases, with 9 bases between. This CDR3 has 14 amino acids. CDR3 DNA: TGTGCCAGCAGCGGACAGTATAGCAATCAGCCCCAGCATTTT. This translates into CASSGQYSNQPQHF.

CDR3 DNA: TGTGCCAGCTCACCCAGACAGGGGACTAACTATGGCTACACCTTC. Amino acid sequence: CASSPRQGTNYGYTF. J is TRBJ1-2 and V is TRBV18, with 8 bases aligning to TRBD1. CDR1 and CDR2 from the germline V gene are KGHSH and LQKENI. The CDR3 is 15 amino acids. Unmatched junction bases numbered 3, after V lost 3 bases and J lost 0 bases.

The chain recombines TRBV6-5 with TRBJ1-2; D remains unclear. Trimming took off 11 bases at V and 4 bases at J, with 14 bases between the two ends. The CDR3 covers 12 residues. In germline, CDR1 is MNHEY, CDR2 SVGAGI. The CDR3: CASRPHGYGYTF. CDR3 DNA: TGTGCCTCTAGGCCCCATGGCTATGGCTACACCTTC.

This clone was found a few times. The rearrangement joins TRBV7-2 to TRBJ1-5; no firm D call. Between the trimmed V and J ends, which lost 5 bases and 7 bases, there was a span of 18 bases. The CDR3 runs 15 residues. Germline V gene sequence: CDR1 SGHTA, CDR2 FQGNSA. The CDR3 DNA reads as TGTGCCAGCAGCCCCGACCTTCTTCAAGCCCAGCCCCAGCATTTT. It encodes CASSPDLLQAQPQHF.

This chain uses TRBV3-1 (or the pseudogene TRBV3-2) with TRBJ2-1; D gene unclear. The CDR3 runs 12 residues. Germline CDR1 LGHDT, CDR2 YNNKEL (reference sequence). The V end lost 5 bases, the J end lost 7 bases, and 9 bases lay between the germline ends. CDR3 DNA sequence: TGTGCCAGCAGCAGGCCTGCGAATGAGCAGTTCTTC. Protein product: CASSRPANEQFF.

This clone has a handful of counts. The CDR3 DNA reads TGCGCCAGCAGCCAAGGGTTACGCAATCAGCCCCAGCATTTT. This gives the protein CASSQGLRNQPQHF. The J gene is TRBJ1-5, the V gene TRBV4-1; D uncertain. The CDR3 runs to 14 residues. V was pared by 1 base and J by 2 bases, with 6 bases between. Germline V gene data show CDR1 as MGHRA and CDR2 as YSYEKL.

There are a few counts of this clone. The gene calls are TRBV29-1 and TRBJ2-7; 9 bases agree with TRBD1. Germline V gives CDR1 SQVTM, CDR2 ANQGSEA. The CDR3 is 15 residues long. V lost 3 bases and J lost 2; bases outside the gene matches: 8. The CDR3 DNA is TGCAGCGTTGACGGGGGACAGGGTGGAACCTACGAGCAGTACTTC. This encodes CSVDGGQGGTYEQYF.

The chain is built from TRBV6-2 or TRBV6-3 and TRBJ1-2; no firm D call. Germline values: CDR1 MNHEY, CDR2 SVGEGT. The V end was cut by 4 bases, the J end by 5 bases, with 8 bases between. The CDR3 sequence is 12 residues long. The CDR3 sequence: CASSSPSYGYTF. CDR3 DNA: TGTGCCAGCAGTTCCCCGTCATATGGCTACACCTTC.

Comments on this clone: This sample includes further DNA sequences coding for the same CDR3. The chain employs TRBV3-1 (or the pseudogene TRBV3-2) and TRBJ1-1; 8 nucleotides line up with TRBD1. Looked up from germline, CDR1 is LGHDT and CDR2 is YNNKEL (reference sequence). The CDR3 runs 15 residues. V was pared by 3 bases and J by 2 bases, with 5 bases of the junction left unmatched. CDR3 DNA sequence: TGTGCCAGCAGCCAGGGACAGGTCCTTAACACTGAAGCTTTCTTT. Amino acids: CASSQGQVLNTEAFF.

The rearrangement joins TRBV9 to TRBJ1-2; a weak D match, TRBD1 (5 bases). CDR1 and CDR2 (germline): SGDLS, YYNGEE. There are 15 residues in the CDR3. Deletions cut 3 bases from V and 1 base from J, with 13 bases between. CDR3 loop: CASSEVRGLNYGYTF. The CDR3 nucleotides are TGTGCCAGCAGCGAAGTACGGGGACTTAACTATGGCTACACCTTC. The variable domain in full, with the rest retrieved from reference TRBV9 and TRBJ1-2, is DSGVTQTPKHLITATGQRVTLRCSPRSGDLSVYWYQQSLDQGLQFLIQYYNGEERAKGNILERFSAQQFPDLHSELNLSSLELGDSALYFCASSEVRGLNYGYTFGSGTRLTVV.

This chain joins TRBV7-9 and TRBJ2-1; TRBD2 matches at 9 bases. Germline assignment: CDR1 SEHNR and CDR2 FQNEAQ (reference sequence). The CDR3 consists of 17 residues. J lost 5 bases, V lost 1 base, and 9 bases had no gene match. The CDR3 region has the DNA TGTGCCAGCAGCTTAGTGGGTAGCGGGAGATTAAACAATGAGCAGTTCTTC. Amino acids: CASSLVGSGRLNNEQFF.

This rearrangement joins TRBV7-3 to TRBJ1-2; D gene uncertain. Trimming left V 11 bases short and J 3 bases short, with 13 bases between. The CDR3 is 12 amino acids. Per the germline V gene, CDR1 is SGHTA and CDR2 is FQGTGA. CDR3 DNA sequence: TGTGCCCCTCCGCGGGCAGACTATGGCTACACCTTC. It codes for CAPPRADYGYTF.